This T cell receptor (beta chain) derives from a study of blood T cell repertoires in COVID-19. Study-level background: Acute and convalescent COVID-19 samples came from the United States, Italy and Spain. From T cells, B-cell-depleted T cells, or PBMCs came the material, which was cDNA or gDNA.

The table came from immunoSEQ multiplex PCR; TCRdb's copy has only in-frame clones and leaves some out. The sample records around 470,000 clones, roughly nine tenths being singletons. Only one count was recorded for this clone. This clonotype was obtained from a man younger than 35 with COVID-19, enrolled during active disease. The sequenced material came from peripheral blood.

In DNA, the CDR3 is TGCAGCGTAAGGGTGACAGGGGTTGAGCAGTTCTTC. Translation: CSVRVTGVEQFF. The rearrangement joins TRBV29-1 to TRBJ2-1, with 8 bases aligning to TRBD1. The trim removed 6 bases at V and 9 bases at J, leaving 7 bases unmatched. This CDR3 is built from 12 residues. From germline, CDR1 is SQVTM and CDR2 ANQGSEA.